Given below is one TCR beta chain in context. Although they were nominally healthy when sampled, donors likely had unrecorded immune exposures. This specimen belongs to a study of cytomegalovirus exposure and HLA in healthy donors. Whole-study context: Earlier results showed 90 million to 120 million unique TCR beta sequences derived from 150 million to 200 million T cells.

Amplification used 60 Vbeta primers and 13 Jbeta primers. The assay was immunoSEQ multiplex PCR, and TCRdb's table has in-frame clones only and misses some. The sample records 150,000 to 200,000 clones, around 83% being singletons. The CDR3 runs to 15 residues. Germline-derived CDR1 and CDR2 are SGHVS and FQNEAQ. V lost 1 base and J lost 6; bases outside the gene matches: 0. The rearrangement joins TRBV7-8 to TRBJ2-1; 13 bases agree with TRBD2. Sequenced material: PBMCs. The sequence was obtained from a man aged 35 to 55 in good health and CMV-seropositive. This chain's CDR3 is CASSLGTSGGNEQFF. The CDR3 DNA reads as TGTGCCAGCAGCTTAGGGACTAGCGGGGGCAATGAGCAGTTCTTC.